This T cell receptor beta chain stems from a study of T cell responses to AZD1222 COVID-19 vaccine. Overall study results and limits: Unmutated variant regions reportedly attract nearly half of all spike-specific TCRs.

The germline V gene has CDR1 MNHEY and CDR2 SMNVEV (reference sequence). V was pared by 7 bases and J by 10 bases, with 19 bases between. The CDR3 loop spans 14 amino acids. A remark on this clone: The antigen remains unidentified.

Sequencing used immunoSEQ multiplex PCR; TCRdb keeps in-frame clones, though not all of them. The sample holds 90,000 to 150,000 clones, 91% seen once. The TCR originated in an adult in good health. This specimen was peripheral blood, taken on day 0 of AZD1222 vaccination. V gene TRBV27 combines with J gene TRBJ1-4; D not resolved. The CDR3 bases are TGTGCCAGCAAACCCGGGAGGGCCCCGTCAAAACTGTTTTTT. Its protein product is CASKPGRAPSKLFF.